These 25 T cell receptor beta chains came from one sample sequenced in a study of T cells in Graves' hyperthyroidism and ophthalmopathy. RNA transcripts yielded amplified TCR beta CDR3 regions. Initially, a first-round RT-PCR of the TCR CDR3 employed the HTBI primer set. TCRdb reprocessed the multiplex PCR reads via MiXCR and lists one record per CDR3 protein. The sample holds about 840,000 distinct CDR3 sequences, 35% to 45% seen once. Sequencing was done on a sample of blood. All receptors derive from a man aged 18 to 35 with Graves' hyperthyroidism.

Regarding this clonotype: One end of the junction does not line up with germline, which may come from a read error. V is TRBV25-1 and J is TRBJ2-2, with TRBD1 matching over 10 bases. Germline CDR1 and CDR2: MGHDK and SYGVNS. This CDR3 comprises 16 residues. The CDR3: CASSSRTGGNTRELFF. Here the CDR3 DNA reads TGTGCCAGCAGTTCGCGGACAGGGGGAAACACCAGGGAGCTGTTTTTT.

This clonotype was seen a single time. This chain joins TRBV6-5 and TRBJ2-7; D is unclear. Germline CDR1 MNHEY, CDR2 SVGAGI. V was clipped by 2 bases and J by 8 bases, with 7 bases between them. This CDR3 region has 11 residues. The CDR3 bases are TGTGCCAGCAGTTACGATAGCAAGCAGTACTTC. Protein sequence: CASSYDSKQYF.

J is TRBJ1-1 and V is TRBV7-2, with D possibly being TRBD1 (5 bases). CDR1 and CDR2 (germline): SGHTA, FQGNSA. Trimming stripped 8 bases from V and 5 bases from J, with 18 bases between. This CDR3 spans 14 amino acids. The chain's CDR3 is CASAGGPPGTEAFF. The CDR3 DNA is TGTGCCAGCGCCGGGGGTCCCCCAGGAACTGAAGCTTTCTTT.

The rearrangement joins TRBV10-2 to TRBJ1-5, with no clear D. Germline lookup yields CDR1 WSHSY and CDR2 SAAADI. CDR3 size: 12 residues. Between the trimmed V and J ends, which lost 6 bases and 6 bases, there was a span of 9 bases. The chain's CDR3 is CASRDSRQPQHF. The CDR3 nucleotides are TGCGCCAGCAGAGATTCCCGTCAGCCCCAGCATTTT.

The J gene is TRBJ2-7, the V gene TRBV14; 7 positions agree with TRBD1. In germline, CDR1 is SGHDN, CDR2 FVKESK. The CDR3 has 17 residues. V gave up 4 bases and J gave up 3 bases; unmatched junction bases: 15. CDR3 bases: TGTGCCAGCAGCCCCTCACAGGGGCGAGGCCCGGACTACGAGCAGTACTTC. It specifies CASSPSQGRGPDYEQYF.

This clonotype was detected only a few times. The chain is built from TRBV20-1 and TRBJ1-1, with 8 bases that match TRBD1. Trimming removed 1 base from V and 5 bases from J; junction bases left unmatched: 15. There are 17 residues in the CDR3. The germline CDR1 and CDR2 sequences are DFQATT and SNEGSKA (reference sequence). The CDR3 nucleotides read TGCAGTGCTAGAGGGAAGGCAGGGGGCACGTCGGGGACTGAAGCTTTCTTT. It yields the protein CSARGKAGGTSGTEAFF.

The table lists this clonotype with a few counts. The chain joins TRBV2 to TRBJ1-1, with 10 bases fitting TRBD1. The CDR3 sequence is 15 residues long. J lost 5 bases, V lost 6 bases, and 9 bases had no gene match. Germline lookup yields CDR1 SNHLY and CDR2 FYNNEI. The CDR3 nucleotides read TGTGCCAGCAGAACCGGGACAGGGGAAGGTACTGAAGCTTTCTTT. Translation gives CASRTGTGEGTEAFF.

The chain links TRBV16 to TRBJ1-1; no definite D call. Deletions cut 0 bases from V and 1 base from J, with 6 bases between. CDR3 length: 14 amino acids. Germline assignment: CDR1 KGHSY and CDR2 FQNENV. CDR3 region: CASSQSRQNTEAFF. The CDR3 DNA reads as TGTGCCAGCAGCCAATCAAGGCAGAACACTGAAGCTTTCTTT.

This clonotype showed up many times. The rearrangement joins TRBV10-2 to TRBJ1-5, with D tentatively TRBD1 (5 bases). Germline-derived CDR1 and CDR2 are WSHSY and SAAADI. The CDR3 covers 14 residues. With 4 bases removed from V and 4 bases from J, the gap between germline ends came to 11 bases. CDR3 nucleotide sequence: TGCGCCAGCAGTGCGTGGACAAAGAATCAGCCCCAGCATTTT. It codes for CASSAWTKNQPQHF.

This sequence joins TRBV14 and TRBJ1-1; D ambiguous. CDR1 and CDR2 from the germline V gene are SGHDN and FVKESK. V gave up 5 bases and J gave up 3 bases, with 7 bases separating them. The CDR3 consists of 12 residues. The CDR3 coding sequence is TGTGCCAGCAGCTCGGATTACACTGAAGCTTTCTTT. Its protein is CASSSDYTEAFF.

This clonotype was counted many times. As DNA, the CDR3 is TGTGCCATCAACCCAACTAGGACCGGCGAGCAGTACTTC. Its protein product is CAINPTRTGEQYF. The J gene is TRBJ2-7, the V gene TRBV10-3; the D gene is possibly TRBD2 (5 bases). The CDR3 runs 13 residues. V lost 7 bases and J lost 6, with 16 bases in between. CDR1 ENHRY and CDR2 SYGVKD come from the germline V gene.

This clonotype was picked up one time. V is TRBV5-8 and J is TRBJ1-3; D remains ambiguous. V lost 4 bases to trimming and J lost 0 bases, with 8 bases between them. The CDR3 is 14 amino acids. Germline-derived CDR1 and CDR2 are SGHTS and YDEGEE. The CDR3 DNA sequence: TGTGCCAGCAGCACCAGTCTCTCTGGAAACACCATATATTTT. This codes for CASSTSLSGNTIYF.

The DNA for the CDR3 is TGTGCCAGCAGTTACCACGGACAGGGGGGGACCGGGGAGCTGTTTTTT. The encoded protein is CASSYHGQGGTGELFF. The gene calls are TRBV6-6 and TRBJ2-2; 10 bases fit TRBD1. This CDR3 is built from 16 residues. V lost 2 bases to trimming and J lost 5 bases; unmatched junction nucleotides: 5. Germline CDR1 reads MNHNY; CDR2 reads SVGAGI (reference sequence).

In its sample, this clonotype was seen many times. CDR3: CSVRESYEQYF. DNA of the CDR3: TGCAGCGTTCGGGAATCCTACGAGCAGTACTTC. The V call is TRBV29-1, the J call TRBJ2-7; maybe TRBD2 (5 bases). With 5 bases removed from V and 1 base from J, the gap between germline ends came to 6 bases. CDR1 and CDR2 from the germline V gene are SQVTM and ANQGSEA. The length of the CDR3 is 11 residues.

The chain joins TRBV10-3 to TRBJ1-5; D may be TRBD1 (6 bases). CDR1 and CDR2 from the germline V gene are ENHRY and SYGVKD. The CDR3 loop spans 15 amino acids. Trimming removed 8 bases from V and 4 bases from J, with 18 bases in between. The CDR3 coding sequence is TGTGCCATCTCGGAGGCGGGAACAGGGAATCAGCCCCAGCATTTT. The encoded protein is CAISEAGTGNQPQHF.

V gene TRBV10-3 combines with J gene TRBJ2-5; possibly TRBD2 for D (5 bases). Germline V gene lookup returns CDR1 ENHRY and CDR2 SYGVKD. Between the trimmed V and J ends, which lost 7 bases and 5 bases, there was a span of 14 bases. CDR3 length equals 13 residues. The CDR3 region has the DNA TGTGCCATCACCCCTAGCCGGGGTGAGACCCAGTACTTC. Amino acid sequence: CAITPSRGETQYF.

This clonotype was recorded many times. This sequence joins TRBV20-1 and TRBJ2-5; D possibly matches TRBD1 or TRBD2 (5 bases each). This CDR3 region has 13 residues. V was clipped by 6 bases and J by 2 bases, with 13 bases between them. Per germline, CDR1 DFQATT and CDR2 SNEGSKA (reference sequence). CDR3 DNA: TGCAGTGCAGGGCCGGGGCTTCAAGAGACCCAGTACTTC. Translating it yields CSAGPGLQETQYF.

The chain employs TRBV4-1 and TRBJ1-1; D uncertain. CDR1 is MGHRA, CDR2 YSYEKL, per germline. The CDR3 sequence is 14 residues long. Trimming cost V 2 bases and J 0 bases, with 7 bases left between them. CDR3 protein: CASSQPYLNTEAFF. The CDR3 bases are TGCGCCAGCAGCCAACCTTATTTGAACACTGAAGCTTTCTTT.

In the case of this clonotype: Given a much more abundant clone one base away, this may be a read error. The V and J genes are TRBV7-9 and TRBJ2-7; 8 bases agree with TRBD1. V was pared by 6 bases and J by 3 bases, with 10 bases of the junction left unmatched. The CDR3 loop spans 15 amino acids. Per germline, CDR1 SEHNR and CDR2 FQNEAQ (reference sequence). DNA for the CDR3: TGTGCCAGCAGGTCCGAACTGGGACAGGTCTACGAGCAGTACTTC. This sequence encodes CASRSELGQVYEQYF.

CDR3: CASSSQDRGPAQQYF. CDR3 nucleotide sequence: TGTGCCAGCAGTTCCCAAGACAGGGGGCCAGCTCAGCAGTACTTC. V gene TRBV7-9 combines with J gene TRBJ2-7; 10 nucleotides agree with TRBD1. The V segment lost 6 bases and the J segment 8 bases; nucleotides outside the gene matches: 13. This CDR3 comprises 15 residues. Germline loops: CDR1 SEHNR, CDR2 FQNEAQ (reference sequence).

The rearrangement uses TRBV14 and TRBJ2-7; 7 nucleotides agree with TRBD2. CDR1 SGHDN and CDR2 FVKESK come from the germline V gene. J lost 2 bases, V lost 1 base, and 5 bases had no gene match. CDR3 length: 15 amino acids. The CDR3 DNA is TGTGCCAGCAGCCAAGTTTCTAGCGGCACCTACGAGCAGTACTTC. Encoded protein: CASSQVSSGTYEQYF.

V usage is TRBV7-9 and J usage is TRBJ1-3; D is perhaps TRBD1 (5 bases). V was trimmed by 5 bases and J by 5 bases, leaving 16 bases between them. This CDR3 is built from 15 residues. The germline V gene encodes CDR1 SEHNR and CDR2 FQNEAQ (reference sequence). The CDR3 bases are TGTGCCAGCAGCGACGGAAGACAGACAAGAAACACCATATATTTT. Translation gives CASSDGRQTRNTIYF.

The chain is built from TRBV7-6 and TRBJ2-1, with D perhaps TRBD1 or TRBD2 (7 bases each). The length of the CDR3 is 14 residues. Trimming took off 5 bases at V and 5 bases at J, with 13 bases between the two ends. Per germline, CDR1 SGHVS and CDR2 FNYEAQ. CDR3 DNA: TGTGCCAGCAGCCCCAGGGGGACTAACAATGAGCAGTTCTTC. Amino acid sequence: CASSPRGTNNEQFF.

There are a few counts of this clonotype. The chain combines TRBV20-1 with TRBJ2-5; the D is unclear. The germline V and J ends were trimmed by 0 bases and 3 bases, with 14 bases remaining between them. The CDR3 loop spans 15 amino acids. Germline-derived CDR1 and CDR2 are DFQATT and SNEGSKA (reference sequence). In nucleotides, the CDR3 is TGCAGTGCTAGAGATGAGTCCGTCACCGAAGAGACCCAGTACTTC. Amino acid sequence: CSARDESVTEETQYF.

The V call is TRBV7-8, the J call TRBJ2-5; 9 nucleotides match TRBD2. The CDR3 is made up of 15 amino acids. Germline values: CDR1 SGHVS, CDR2 FQNEAQ. Trimming removed 2 bases from V and 1 base from J; junction bases left unmatched: 2. Here the CDR3 reads CASSLSGGPQETQYF. As DNA, the CDR3 is TGTGCCAGCAGCTTAAGCGGGGGGCCCCAAGAGACCCAGTACTTC.